This T cell receptor (beta chain) originates from a study of breast tumors, draining lymph nodes, adjacent tissues (dated by TCRdb to about 2016). Regarding the study in general: The study compared TCR beta repertoires across tumor, adjacent nontumor tissue and axillary lymph nodes from breast cancer patients. In human breast cancer, the study set out to evaluate how tumor, surrounding tissue and draining lymph node repertoires relate to one another and whether T cells may move between these sites. Here is what the overall study found, with its caveats: T-cell repertoire diversity in tumors was found to be lower than in lymph nodes but higher than in nontumor tissue, and preferential V and J gene usage was observed. Tumor and nontumor tissue repertoires were found to be significantly more similar in luminal-like than in basal-like breast cancer. The study presented the conclusion that tumor T cells originate in lymph nodes as consistent with a hypothesis, not as something directly demonstrated. The data were considered consistent with most tumor T cells being derived from the lymph node and subsequently expanding within tumor tissue.

TCRdb shows the sequencer as Illumina HiSeq 2000. TCR beta chain libraries were generated by multiplex PCR amplification. The amplified TCR beta chain products were analyzed by high-throughput sequencing. Using fastp at Q25 and MiXCR, TCRdb reprocessed the public reads and kept productive beta chains. Rows matching on CDR3 protein sequence are summarized as one entry with the most common DNA and genes. This sample comprises approximately 63,000 distinct CDR3 sequences, less than 75% of them detected only once. The ten largest account for less than 20% of the sample. This clonotype was observed at least ten times. Its binding antigen is unknown. Base-call qualities are not available, and no considerably larger clone is one nucleotide away. Trimming takes 2 bases off V and 0 bases off J; junction bases not matched to a gene: 6. The germline V gene encodes CDR1 MGHRA and CDR2 YSYEKL. The CDR3 has 17 amino acids, counting the end cysteine and phenylalanine. Just CDR3 DNA is preserved here, 51 bases in frame from base 1.

The TCR was taken from a female donor with breast cancer. Some clones in this sample may be carry-over from other donors' samples. The chain uses TRBV4-1 and TRBJ2-3; 9 central bases correspond to TRBD2. The source material was breast tumor tissue. The CDR3 reads as follows: CASSQPLAGSSTDTQYF. Read as DNA, the sequence is TGCGCCAGCAGCCAACCGCTAGCGGGGTCTAGCACAGATACGCAGTATTTT.